The 31 T cell receptor beta chains below all came from one sample that was sequenced in a study of blood T cell repertoires in COVID-19. Using immunoSEQ multiplex PCR, the repertoire was profiled, and TCRdb retains in-frame clones only, with some absent. The data hold 250,000 to 300,000 clones, with more than 65% observed a single time. The sequenced sample was peripheral blood. These receptors were taken from a woman under 30 with acute or convalescent COVID-19.

V is TRBV27 and J is TRBJ2-1; D unclear. Germline V gene lookup returns CDR1 MNHEY and CDR2 SMNVEV (reference sequence). V dropped 0 bases and J dropped 3 bases, with 9 bases sitting between them. The CDR3 runs 15 residues. This CDR3 is CASSLSGGDYNEQFF. The CDR3 DNA follows: TGTGCCAGCAGTTTATCTGGCGGCGACTACAATGAGCAGTTCTTC.

J is TRBJ2-1 and V is TRBV18; 8 nucleotides line up with TRBD2. This CDR3 spans 14 amino acids. The trim removed 8 bases at V and 5 bases at J, leaving 8 bases unmatched. From germline, CDR1 is KGHSH and CDR2 LQKENI. The CDR3 protein is CASRSGSDDNEQFF. As DNA, the CDR3 is TGTGCCAGCCGAAGCGGGAGTGACGACAATGAGCAGTTCTTC.

This chain joins TRBV2 and TRBJ1-4, with 9 positions matching TRBD1. This CDR3 is 15 amino acids long. The V gene end was trimmed by 10 bases and the J gene end by 0 bases; junction bases not matched to a gene: 6. The V gene's germline CDR1 is SNHLY and CDR2 FYNNEI. Here the CDR3 DNA reads TGTGCCACCAGGACAGGGGACGCAACTAATGAAAAACTGTTTTTT. Protein sequence: CATRTGDATNEKLFF.

The chain carries TRBV5-1 and TRBJ1-4; D may be TRBD1 (6 bases). Germline V lookup: CDR1 SGHRS, CDR2 YFSETQ. Trimming stripped 4 bases from V and 1 base from J, with 8 bases between. This CDR3 is built from 14 residues. Here the CDR3 DNA reads TGCGCCAGCAGCCGGGACAAAACTAATGAAAAACTGTTTTTT. Translation: CASSRDKTNEKLFF. The complete variable domain, with remaining parts taken from reference TRBV5-1 and TRBJ1-4, reads KAGVTQTPRYLIKTRGQQVTLSCSPISGHRSVSWYQQTPGQGLQFLFEYFSETQRNKGNFPGRFSGRQFSNSRSEMNVSTLELGDSALYLCASSRDKTNEKLFFGSGTQLSVL.

CDR3 coding DNA: TGTGCCAGTAGAGAACAGGGATACGAGCAGTACTTC. Its protein is CASREQGYEQYF. This chain links TRBV19 with TRBJ2-7; D might be TRBD1 (6 bases). CDR1 is LNHDA and CDR2 is SQIVND in the germline V gene (reference sequence). With 6 bases removed from V and 4 bases from J, the gap between germline ends came to 10 bases. The CDR3 is 12 residues long.

The chain links TRBV14 to TRBJ2-7, with TRBD1 identical over 9 bases. Per the germline V gene, CDR1 is SGHDN and CDR2 is FVKESK. CDR3 size: 16 residues. Trimming removed 1 base from V and 2 bases from J; junction bases left unmatched: 6. The CDR3 here is CASSQVGTGPPYEQYF. In DNA, the CDR3 is TGTGCCAGCAGCCAAGTGGGGACAGGGCCCCCCTACGAGCAGTACTTC.

The rearrangement joins TRBV5-1 to TRBJ2-2, with D possibly being TRBD2 (6 bases). Trimming shortened V by 4 bases and J by 2 bases, and 12 bases separated the two germline ends. The CDR3 has 15 amino acids. CDR1 is SGHRS, CDR2 YFSETQ, per germline. DNA for the CDR3: TGCGCCAGCAGCCAGCTAGCGACTAACACCGGGGAGCTGTTTTTT. Protein sequence: CASSQLATNTGELFF.

This chain links TRBV30 with TRBJ1-1; the D is unclear. Trimming cost V 4 bases and J 5 bases, with 14 bases left between them. Per germline, CDR1 GTSNPN and CDR2 SVGIG (reference sequence). The CDR3 length is 13 residues. The CDR3 sequence is CAWKVVEGTEAFF. The CDR3 DNA is TGTGCCTGGAAGGTCGTGGAGGGTACTGAAGCTTTCTTT. Based on the CDR3 plus reference TRBV30 and TRBJ1-1, the full variable domain is SQTIHQWPATLVQPVGSPLSLECTVEGTSNPNLYWYRQAAGRGLQLLFYSVGIGQISSEVPQNLSASRPQDRQFILSSKKLLLSDSGFYLCAWKVVEGTEAFFGQGTRLTVV.

The chain joins TRBV19 to TRBJ1-4, with TRBD1 identical over 7 bases. V lost 10 bases and J lost 7; bases outside the gene matches: 12. The CDR3 spans 14 residues. Germline values: CDR1 LNHDA, CDR2 SQIVND (reference sequence). CDR3 protein: CATSRDRVREKLFF. The CDR3 DNA sequence: TGTGCCACCTCCCGCGACAGGGTTCGTGAAAAACTGTTTTTT.

This rearrangement joins TRBV6-5 to TRBJ1-4, with 8 nucleotides matching TRBD1. J was trimmed by 7 bases and V by 6 bases; bases with no gene match: 7. The germline CDR1 and CDR2 sequences are MNHEY and SVGAGI. CDR3 length equals 14 residues. The chain's CDR3 is CASSLGQGSEKLFF. The CDR3 nucleotides read TGTGCCAGCAGCCTCGGACAGGGCAGTGAAAAACTGTTTTTT.

The rearrangement uses TRBV4-1 and TRBJ2-7; possible D gene TRBD1, 5 bases. The CDR3 is made up of 15 amino acids. V was shortened by 0 bases and J by 1 base, with 10 bases between the two germline ends. From germline, CDR1 is MGHRA and CDR2 YSYEKL. This CDR3 is CASSQEAGYSYEQYF. The CDR3 region has the DNA TGCGCCAGCAGCCAAGAGGCAGGGTATTCCTACGAGCAGTACTTC.

This chain connects TRBV5-5 to TRBJ2-7; tentative D call: TRBD2 (7 bases). The CDR3 extends over 16 amino acids. Germline V gene lookup returns CDR1 SGHKS and CDR2 YYEKEE (reference sequence). V was cut by 3 bases and J by 2 bases, with 18 bases left in between. As DNA, the CDR3 is TGTGCCAGCAGCTGGGTGGCCAGGGAGGGGGCCTACGAGCAGTACTTC. Translated, it gives CASSWVAREGAYEQYF.

This sequence joins TRBV27 and TRBJ2-1; the D is unclear. Trimming pared 3 bases from V and 5 bases from J, leaving 8 bases between. CDR1 MNHEY and CDR2 SMNVEV come from the germline V gene (reference sequence). CDR3 length: 13 amino acids. In DNA form, the CDR3 reads TGTGCCAGCAGTTTCGCCAGTAACAATGAGCAGTTCTTC. This encodes CASSFASNNEQFF.

This clone was detected once. The J gene is TRBJ1-6, the V gene TRBV4-1, with D hard to call. This CDR3 comprises 15 residues. Germline V gene sequence: CDR1 MGHRA, CDR2 YSYEKL. V shed 8 bases and J shed 2 bases, with 13 bases lying between them. The CDR3 bases are TGCGCCAGCCGTTATGAGGTGGCCTATAATTCACCCCTCCACTTT. Its protein is CASRYEVAYNSPLHF.

This sequence joins TRBV11-2 and TRBJ2-7; 10 positions match TRBD2. V gave up 5 bases and J gave up 2 bases; unmatched junction bases: 9. The CDR3 sequence is 16 residues long. CDR1 SGHAT and CDR2 FQNNGV come from the germline V gene. CDR3 residues: CASSQGASGSTYEQYF. CDR3 DNA sequence: TGTGCCAGCAGCCAGGGGGCTAGCGGGAGTACCTACGAGCAGTACTTC. The full variable domain, completed using reference TRBV11-2 and TRBJ2-7, is EAGVAQSPRYKIIEKRQSVAFWCNPISGHATLYWYQQILGQGPKLLIQFQNNGVVDDSQLPKDRFSAERLKGVDSTLKIQPAKLEDSAVYLCASSQGASGSTYEQYFGPGTRLTVT.

A word on this clone: A junction end diverges from the germline sequence, so it may reflect a read error. The chain carries TRBV6-5 and TRBJ2-7; the D gene is possibly TRBD2 (5 bases). The germline gives CDR1 MNHEY, CDR2 SVGAGI. The CDR3 sequence is 13 residues long. The CDR3 coding sequence is TGTGCCAGCAGTTACCTGGACTCCCACGAGCAGTACTTC. It specifies CASSYLDSHEQYF.

The chain couples TRBV10-3 to TRBJ2-7, with 9 nucleotides matching TRBD1. Trimming took 7 bases from V and 1 from J; bases not matched to a gene: 5. This CDR3 has 14 amino acids. Germline-derived CDR1 and CDR2 are ENHRY and SYGVKD. This chain's CDR3 is CAIKGGTGSYEQYF. CDR3 in DNA: TGTGCCATCAAAGGCGGGACAGGGTCCTACGAGCAGTACTTC.

The chain couples TRBV9 to TRBJ1-1; D gene uncertain. The germline V gene encodes CDR1 SGDLS and CDR2 YYNGEE. V shed 0 bases and J shed 0 bases, with 9 bases lying between them. The length of the CDR3 is 15 residues. CDR3 nucleotide sequence: TGTGCCAGCAGCGTAGATAAAAAAATGAACACTGAAGCTTTCTTT. Translation: CASSVDKKMNTEAFF.

There are a few counts of this clone. This chain connects TRBV7-9 to TRBJ2-3; 7 bases fit TRBD2. V lost 2 bases, J lost 8 bases, and 19 bases stayed unmatched. The CDR3 runs to 18 residues. Germline CDR1 and CDR2: SEHNR and FQNEAQ (reference sequence). The CDR3 is CASSLQVASSGLSVTQYF. The CDR3 DNA reads TGTGCCAGCAGCTTACAAGTAGCTTCTAGCGGCCTCTCCGTTACGCAGTATTTT.

This clone was counted a single time. This sequence joins TRBV6-1 and TRBJ1-1; D unclear. The CDR3 sequence is 12 residues long. Germline CDR1 reads MNHNS; CDR2 reads SASEGT. V was shortened by 1 base and J by 7 bases, with 7 bases between the two germline ends. CDR3 DNA sequence: TGTGCCAGCAGTGAAGGGGCAGATGAAGCTTTCTTT. Protein product: CASSEGADEAFF.

The CDR3, as DNA: TGTGCCAGCAGCTTAGACAGACAGGGGGAAGGCTACACCTTC. Translated: CASSLDRQGEGYTF. The V and J genes are TRBV7-2 and TRBJ1-2, with TRBD1 matching 9 bases. The ends lost 1 base at V and 8 bases at J; junction bases unmatched: 5. Germline V lookup: CDR1 SGHTA, CDR2 FQGNSA. CDR3 length equals 14 residues. The full variable domain, in which reference TRBV7-2 and TRBJ1-2 provide the parts outside the CDR3, is GAGVSQSPSNKVTEKGKDVELRCDPISGHTALYWYRQSLGQGLEFLIYFQGNSAPDKSGLPSDRFSAERTGGSVSTLTIQRTQQEDSAVYLCASSLDRQGEGYTFGSGTRLTVV.

This clone has only a few counts. This chain connects TRBV5-5 to TRBJ1-1, with D hard to call. The germline V gene has CDR1 SGHKS and CDR2 YYEKEE (reference sequence). The V gene lost 4 bases and the J gene lost 5 bases, with 12 bases spanning the gap. This CDR3 spans 13 amino acids. The CDR3 sequence is CASSPGGWTEAFF. CDR3 nucleotides: TGTGCCAGCAGCCCGGGAGGGTGGACTGAAGCTTTCTTT.

The chain couples TRBV7-9 to TRBJ2-3; perhaps TRBD2 as D (6 bases). CDR1 is SEHNR and CDR2 is FQNEAQ in the germline V gene (reference sequence). The CDR3 has 12 amino acids. V lost 9 bases and J lost 6, with 13 bases in between. In DNA form, the CDR3 reads TGTGCCAGATCTACTAGCTCTGATACGCAGTATTTT. This translates into CARSTSSDTQYF.

The chain joins TRBV7-2 to TRBJ1-2, with a weak D call TRBD1 (6 bases). From germline, CDR1 is SGHTA and CDR2 FQGNSA. This CDR3 has 15 residues. Between the trimmed V and J ends, which lost 1 base and 4 bases, there was a span of 13 bases. CDR3 protein: CASSLGIRQVYGYTF. CDR3 nucleotides: TGTGCCAGCAGCTTAGGAATCAGACAGGTCTATGGCTACACCTTC.

This sequence joins TRBV29-1 and TRBJ2-7; the match to TRBD2 covers 9 bases. V trimming: 3 bases; J trimming: 0 bases; junction bases outside the gene matches: 9. Germline CDR1 is SQVTM and CDR2 is ANQGSEA. This CDR3 spans 16 amino acids. The CDR3 spells CSVELAGSSSSYEQYF. DNA of the CDR3: TGCAGCGTTGAGCTAGCGGGGAGTTCCTCCTCCTACGAGCAGTACTTC.

The chain carries TRBV7-3 and TRBJ2-5, with 9 positions matching TRBD2. The CDR3 covers 16 residues. Germline values: CDR1 SGHTA, CDR2 FQGTGA. V was clipped by 0 bases and J by 7 bases; unmatched bases: 9. Written as DNA, the CDR3 is TGTGCCAGCAGCTTAACTTCACTTAGCGGGAGAGCGACCCAGTACTTC. Its protein is CASSLTSLSGRATQYF.

The chain combines TRBV19 with TRBJ2-1; 8 nucleotides match TRBD1. The CDR3 has 16 amino acids. Germline CDR1 and CDR2: LNHDA and SQIVND (reference sequence). The V and J ends lost 5 bases and 6 bases, in that order; junction bases with no gene match: 12. CDR3 residues: CASSLNRDRLGNEQFF. The CDR3 region has the DNA TGTGCCAGTAGTCTAAACCGGGACAGGTTGGGCAATGAGCAGTTCTTC.

The rearrangement uses TRBV4-1 and TRBJ2-7, with TRBD2 as a possible D gene (5 bases). Germline V lookup: CDR1 MGHRA, CDR2 YSYEKL. This CDR3 has 16 amino acids. Trimming cost V 0 bases and J 0 bases, with 12 bases left between them. The DNA for the CDR3 is TGCGCCAGCAGCCAAGATCGGGGAGTGTTCTCCTACGAGCAGTACTTC. It is translated as CASSQDRGVFSYEQYF.

J is TRBJ1-5 and V is TRBV28; D is ambiguous. Deletions cut 2 bases from V and 0 bases from J, with 8 bases between. From germline, CDR1 is MDHEN and CDR2 SYDVKM. The CDR3 covers 15 residues. Here the CDR3 reads CASSLSQDSNQPQHF. CDR3 nucleotides: TGTGCCAGCAGTTTAAGCCAGGATAGCAATCAGCCCCAGCATTTT. The full variable domain, in which reference TRBV28 and TRBJ1-5 provide the parts outside the CDR3, is DVKVTQSSRYLVKRTGEKVFLECVQDMDHENMFWYRQDPGLGLRLIYFSYDVKMKEKGDIPEGYSVSREKKERFSLILESASTNQTSMYLCASSLSQDSNQPQHFGDGTRLSIL.

The V and J genes are TRBV10-1 and TRBJ2-1; the D gene is possibly TRBD2 (5 bases). Germline loops: CDR1 WNHNN, CDR2 SYGVQD (reference sequence). The length of the CDR3 is 16 residues. V lost 2 bases and J lost 2, with 13 bases in between. CDR3 DNA: TGCGCCAGCAGTGAGCTGGCGGGTACCACCTACAATGAGCAGTTCTTC. As protein: CASSELAGTTYNEQFF.

The rearrangement joins TRBV15 to TRBJ1-5; D is unclear. The CDR3 sequence is 14 residues long. V lost 2 bases, J lost 5 bases, and 10 bases lay in between. Germline CDR1 and CDR2: LNHNV and YYDKDF (reference sequence). The CDR3: CATSRQQRDQPQHF. CDR3 DNA sequence: TGTGCCACCAGCAGACAACAGAGGGATCAGCCCCAGCATTTT. The entire variable domain, with the rest obtained from reference TRBV15 and TRBJ1-5, is as follows: DAMVIQNPRYQVTQFGKPVTLSCSQTLNHNVMYWYQQKSSQAPKLLFHYYDKDFNNEADTPDNFQSRRPNTSFCFLDIRSPGLGDTAMYLCATSRQQRDQPQHFGDGTRLSIL.